This T cell receptor (beta chain) appears in the sequencing data of a study of tumor and adjacent non-tumor tissue in lung cancer. Study-level background: Aged about 31 to 85 years, patients included roughly 10 men and roughly five women with stage I to III disease.

Concerning this clonotype: One junction end disagrees with the germline gene, perhaps due to a read error.

A modified ARM-PCR protocol with three rounds of nested PCR amplified TCRbeta. TCRdb reanalysed the multiplex PCR reads using MiXCR and keeps one entry per CDR3 protein. The data contain about 98,000 distinct CDR3 sequences, about 80% of them singletons. The template was RNA from unsorted bulk tissue. The normal lung tissue was taken more than 3 cm from the tumor edge. CDR3 length equals 11 residues. CDR1 is SQVTM and CDR2 is ANQGSEA in the germline V gene. This TCR was recovered from a man aged 60 to 75 with small cell lung cancer. The sample taken for sequencing was distant non-tumor lung tissue. This rearrangement joins TRBV29-1 to TRBJ1-2; D is undetermined. CDR3 sequence reads: CSVVLVYSYTF. For the CDR3, the DNA is TGCAGCGTTGTGTTGGTCTATAGCTACACCTTC.